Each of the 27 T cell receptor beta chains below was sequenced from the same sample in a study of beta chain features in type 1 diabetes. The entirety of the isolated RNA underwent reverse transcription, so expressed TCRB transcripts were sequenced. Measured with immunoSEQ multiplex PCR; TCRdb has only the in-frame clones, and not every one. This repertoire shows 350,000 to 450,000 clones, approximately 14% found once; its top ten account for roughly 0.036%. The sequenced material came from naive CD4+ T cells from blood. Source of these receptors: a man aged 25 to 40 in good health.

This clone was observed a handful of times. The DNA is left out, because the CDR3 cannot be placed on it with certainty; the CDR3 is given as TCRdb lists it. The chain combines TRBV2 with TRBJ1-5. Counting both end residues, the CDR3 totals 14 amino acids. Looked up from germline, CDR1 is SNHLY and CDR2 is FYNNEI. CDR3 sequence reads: CASSTSGSNQPQHF.

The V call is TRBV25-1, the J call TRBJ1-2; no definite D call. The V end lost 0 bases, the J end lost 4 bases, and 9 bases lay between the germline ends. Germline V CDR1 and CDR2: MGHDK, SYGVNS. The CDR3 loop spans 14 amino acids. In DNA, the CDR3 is TGTGCCAGCAGTGAATATGGCAGCGGCTATGGCTACACCTTC. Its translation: CASSEYGSGYGYTF.

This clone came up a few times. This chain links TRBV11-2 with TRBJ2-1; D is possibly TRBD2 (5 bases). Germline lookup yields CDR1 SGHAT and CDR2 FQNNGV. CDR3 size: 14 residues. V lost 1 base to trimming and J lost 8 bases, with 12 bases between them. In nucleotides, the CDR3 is TGTGCCAGCAGCTTAGGGCGGGTTTTCGATGAGCAGTTCTTC. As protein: CASSLGRVFDEQFF. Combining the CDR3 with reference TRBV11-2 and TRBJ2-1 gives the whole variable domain EAGVAQSPRYKIIEKRQSVAFWCNPISGHATLYWYQQILGQGPKLLIQFQNNGVVDDSQLPKDRFSAERLKGVDSTLKIQPAKLEDSAVYLCASSLGRVFDEQFFGPGTRLTVL.

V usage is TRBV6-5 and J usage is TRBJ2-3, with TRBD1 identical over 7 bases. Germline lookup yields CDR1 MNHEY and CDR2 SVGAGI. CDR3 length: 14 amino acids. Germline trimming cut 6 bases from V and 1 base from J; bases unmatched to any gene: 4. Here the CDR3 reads CASSRDRRTDTQYF. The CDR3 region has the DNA TGTGCCAGCAGCCGGGACAGACGCACAGATACGCAGTATTTT.

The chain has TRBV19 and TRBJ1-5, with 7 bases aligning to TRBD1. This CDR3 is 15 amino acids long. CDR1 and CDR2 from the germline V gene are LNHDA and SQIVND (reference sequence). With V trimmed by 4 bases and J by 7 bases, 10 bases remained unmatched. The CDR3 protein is CASSKGQLVSQPQHF. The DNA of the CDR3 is TGTGCCAGTAGTAAGGGACAGCTTGTTAGCCAGCCCCAGCATTTT.

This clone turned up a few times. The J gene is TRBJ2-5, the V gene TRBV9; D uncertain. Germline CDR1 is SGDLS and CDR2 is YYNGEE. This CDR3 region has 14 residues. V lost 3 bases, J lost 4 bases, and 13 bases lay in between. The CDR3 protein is CASSAHGGLETQYF. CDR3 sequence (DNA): TGTGCCAGCAGCGCCCACGGTGGCCTAGAGACCCAGTACTTC.

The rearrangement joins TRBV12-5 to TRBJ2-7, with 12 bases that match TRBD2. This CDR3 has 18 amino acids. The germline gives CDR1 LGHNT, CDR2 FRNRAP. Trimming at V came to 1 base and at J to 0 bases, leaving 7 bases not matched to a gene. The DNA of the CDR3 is TGTGCTAGTGGTTTGGCCCTAACGGGACTAGCGGGCTCCTACGAGCAGTACGTC. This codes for CASGLALTGLAGSYEQYV.

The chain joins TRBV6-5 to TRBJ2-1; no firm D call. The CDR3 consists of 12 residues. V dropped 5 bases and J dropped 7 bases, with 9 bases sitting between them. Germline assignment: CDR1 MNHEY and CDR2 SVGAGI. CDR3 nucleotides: TGTGCCAGCAGTCACCCCTCGAATGAGCAGTTCTTC. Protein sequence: CASSHPSNEQFF.

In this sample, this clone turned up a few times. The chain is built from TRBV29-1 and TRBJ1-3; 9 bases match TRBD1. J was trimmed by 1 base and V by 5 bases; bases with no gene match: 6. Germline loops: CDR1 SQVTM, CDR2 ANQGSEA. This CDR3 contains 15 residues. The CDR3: CSVWTGEKSGNTIYF. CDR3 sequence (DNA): TGCAGCGTTTGGACAGGGGAAAAATCTGGAAACACCATATATTTT.

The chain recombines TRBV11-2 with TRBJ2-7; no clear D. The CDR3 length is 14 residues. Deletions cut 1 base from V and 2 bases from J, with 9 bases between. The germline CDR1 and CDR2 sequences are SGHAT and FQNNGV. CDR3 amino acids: CASSLVSRPYEQYF. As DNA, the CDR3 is TGTGCCAGCAGCTTAGTTTCGCGGCCCTACGAGCAGTACTTC.

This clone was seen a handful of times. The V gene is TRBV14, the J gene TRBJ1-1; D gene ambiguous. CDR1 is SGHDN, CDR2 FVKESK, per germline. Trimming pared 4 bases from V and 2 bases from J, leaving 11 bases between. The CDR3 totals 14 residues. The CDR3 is CASSPWTVNTEAFF. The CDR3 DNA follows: TGTGCCAGCAGCCCGTGGACGGTCAACACTGAAGCTTTCTTT.

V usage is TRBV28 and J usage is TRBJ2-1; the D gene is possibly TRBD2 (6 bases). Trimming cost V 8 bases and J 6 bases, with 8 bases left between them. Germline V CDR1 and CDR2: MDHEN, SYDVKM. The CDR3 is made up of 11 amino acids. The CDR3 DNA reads TGTGCCAGCCTCGGGGGCAATGAGCAGTTCTTC. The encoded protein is CASLGGNEQFF.

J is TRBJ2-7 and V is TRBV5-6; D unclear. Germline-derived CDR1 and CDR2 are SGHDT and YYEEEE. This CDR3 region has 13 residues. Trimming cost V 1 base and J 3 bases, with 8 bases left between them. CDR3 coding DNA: TGTGCCAGCAGCTTGCGTCACCTCTACGAGCAGTACGTC. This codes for CASSLRHLYEQYV.

DNA for the CDR3: TGTGCCAGCAGCCCCCACGCCAATAGCGGGGGTCTTTCCTACAATGAGCAGTTCTTC. This codes for CASSPHANSGGLSYNEQFF. V gene TRBV9 combines with J gene TRBJ2-1; 9 bases line up with TRBD2. Germline CDR1 SGDLS, CDR2 YYNGEE. The trim removed 4 bases at V and 1 base at J, leaving 15 bases unmatched. The CDR3 covers 19 residues.

CDR3 coding DNA: TGTGCCAGCACCTGGGGAGGGGGCGGCCAAGAGACCCAGTACTTC. This sequence encodes CASTWGGGGQETQYF. The chain joins TRBV27 to TRBJ2-5; D is possibly TRBD1 or TRBD2 (7 bases each). This CDR3 is built from 15 residues. Germline CDR1 is MNHEY and CDR2 is SMNVEV (reference sequence). With 7 bases removed from V and 1 base from J, the gap between germline ends came to 16 bases.

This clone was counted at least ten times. The DNA for the CDR3 is TGTGCCATCACCCGGCCACCTAATAACGAGCAGTACTTC. Protein sequence: CAITRPPNNEQYF. The J gene is TRBJ2-7, the V gene TRBV10-3; D is ambiguous. The CDR3 is 13 amino acids. The germline CDR1 and CDR2 sequences are ENHRY and SYGVKD. The V and J ends lost 7 bases and 5 bases respectively, with 15 bases between them.

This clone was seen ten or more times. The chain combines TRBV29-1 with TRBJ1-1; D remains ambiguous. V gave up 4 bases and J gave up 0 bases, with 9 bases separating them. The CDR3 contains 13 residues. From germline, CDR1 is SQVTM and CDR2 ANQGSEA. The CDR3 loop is CSVAQSMNTEAFF. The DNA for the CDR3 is TGCAGCGTTGCGCAGAGCATGAACACTGAAGCTTTCTTT.

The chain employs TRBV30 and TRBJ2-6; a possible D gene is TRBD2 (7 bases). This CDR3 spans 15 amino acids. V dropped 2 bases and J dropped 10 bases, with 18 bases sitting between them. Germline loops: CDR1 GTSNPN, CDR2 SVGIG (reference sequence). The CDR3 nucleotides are TGTGCCTGGAGTTCGGGGGGCGGTGGGCGGAACGTCCTGACTTTC. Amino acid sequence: CAWSSGGGGRNVLTF.

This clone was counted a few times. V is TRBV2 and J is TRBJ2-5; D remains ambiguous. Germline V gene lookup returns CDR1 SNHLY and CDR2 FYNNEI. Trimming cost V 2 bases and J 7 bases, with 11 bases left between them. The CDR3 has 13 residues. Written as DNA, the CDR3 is TGTGCCAGCAGTGAATTCGAGTTAGGGACCCAGTACTTC. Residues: CASSEFELGTQYF.

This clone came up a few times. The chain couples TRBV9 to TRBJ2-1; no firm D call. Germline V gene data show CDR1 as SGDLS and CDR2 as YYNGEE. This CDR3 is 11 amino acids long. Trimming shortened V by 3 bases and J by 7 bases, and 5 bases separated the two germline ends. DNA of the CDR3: TGTGCCAGCAGCGGATTAAATGAGCAGTTCTTC. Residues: CASSGLNEQFF.

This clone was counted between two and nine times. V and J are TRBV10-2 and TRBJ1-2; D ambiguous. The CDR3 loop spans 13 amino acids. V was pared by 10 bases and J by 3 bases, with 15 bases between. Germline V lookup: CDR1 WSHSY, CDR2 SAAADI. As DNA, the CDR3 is TGCGCCACCAGCACGGCGGGAGACTATGGCTACACCTTC. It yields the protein CATSTAGDYGYTF.

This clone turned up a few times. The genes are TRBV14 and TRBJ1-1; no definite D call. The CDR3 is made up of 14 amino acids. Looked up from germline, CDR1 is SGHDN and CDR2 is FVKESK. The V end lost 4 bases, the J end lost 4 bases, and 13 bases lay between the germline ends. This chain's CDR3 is CASSPKGRVTEAFF. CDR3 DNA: TGTGCCAGCAGCCCGAAAGGAAGAGTCACTGAAGCTTTCTTT.

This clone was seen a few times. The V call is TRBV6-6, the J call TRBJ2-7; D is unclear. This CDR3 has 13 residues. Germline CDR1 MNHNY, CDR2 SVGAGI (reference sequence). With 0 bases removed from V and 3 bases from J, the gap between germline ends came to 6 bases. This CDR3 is CASSYSRYYEQYV. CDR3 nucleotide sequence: TGTGCCAGCAGTTACTCGAGATACTACGAGCAGTACGTC.

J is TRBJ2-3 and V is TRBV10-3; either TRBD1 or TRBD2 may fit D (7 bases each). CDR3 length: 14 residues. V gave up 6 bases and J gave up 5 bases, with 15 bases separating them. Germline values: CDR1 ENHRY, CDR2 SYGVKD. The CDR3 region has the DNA TGTGCCATCAGGGACAGGCGGGGGAAAGATACGCAGTATTTT. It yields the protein CAIRDRRGKDTQYF.

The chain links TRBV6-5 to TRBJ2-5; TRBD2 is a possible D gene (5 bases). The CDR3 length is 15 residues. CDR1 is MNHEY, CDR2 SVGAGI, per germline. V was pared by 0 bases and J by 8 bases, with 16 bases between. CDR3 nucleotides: TGTGCCAGCAGTTACTCGATTGGAGGAGTTACTACCCAGTACTTC. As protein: CASSYSIGGVTTQYF.

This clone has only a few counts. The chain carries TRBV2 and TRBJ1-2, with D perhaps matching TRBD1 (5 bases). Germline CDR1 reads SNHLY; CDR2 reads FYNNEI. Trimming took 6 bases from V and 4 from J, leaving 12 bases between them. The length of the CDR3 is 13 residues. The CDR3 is CASSAGQIYGYTF. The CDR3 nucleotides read TGTGCCAGCAGCGCGGGGCAGATCTATGGCTACACCTTC.

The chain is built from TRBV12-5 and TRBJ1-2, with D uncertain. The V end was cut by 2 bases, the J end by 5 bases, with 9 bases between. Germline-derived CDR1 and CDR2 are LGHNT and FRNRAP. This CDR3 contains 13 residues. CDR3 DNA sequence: TGTGCTAGTGGTTTGAGCGGGAGTTATGGCTACACCTTC. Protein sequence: CASGLSGSYGYTF.